The text below deals with one T cell receptor beta chain. Its specific antigen is unknown. No quality values exist for individual bases; no much larger clone is one base distant. Trimming removed 0 bases from V and 8 bases from J; the gene matches leave 4 bases unexplained. According to the germline V gene, CDR1 reads MNHEY and CDR2 reads SVGAGI. Spanning cysteine to phenylalanine, the CDR3 consists of 14 amino acids. Only the CDR3 region is kept as DNA, spanning 42 bases read in frame from base 1. The sample is drawn from a study of PD-1 blockade in classical Hodgkin lymphoma (dated by TCRdb to 2020 to 2021). General notes on the study: Nivolumab dosing was 3 mg/kg intravenously every 2 weeks, continuing until either disease progression or unacceptable toxicity. To define a peripheral blood immune signature of response to PD-1 blockade in classical Hodgkin lymphoma, the study combined TCR beta sequencing with CyTOF. The full study reports these points: Trial patients achieving complete response had baseline diversity similar to newly diagnosed patients, whereas partial responders and progressors had significantly lower diversity. The study was limited to a single clinical trial cohort, and causes of repertoire differences, possibly disease activity or prior therapy, remained undefined. Baseline TCR diversity was reported to be lower in newly diagnosed patients than in healthy donors, and even lower in relapsed/refractory patients. By C4D1, a significant rise was seen in CD4+ TCR diversity but not in CD8+ TCR diversity (p=0.0027 vs p=0.16), and the rise was most apparent among complete responders (p=0.02). Lower diversity was seen in patients whose nivolumab began less than 1 year after ASCT, and these patients were left out of later analyses so that immune reconstitution would not confound the results.

This sample's time point label indicates: cycle 4 day 1 (C4D1), after 6 weeks of nivolumab. Relapse after autologous stem cell transplantation had occurred in all trial patients, and cohorts A, B and C were distinguished by prior brentuximab vedotin exposure. The trial cohort included 56 patients with relapsed/refractory classical Hodgkin lymphoma, and each patient had a best overall response of complete response, partial response or progressive disease. Trial patients were treated with single-agent nivolumab in the multi-cohort phase II CheckMate 205 trial. An independent review committee assessed best overall response by applying the 2007 International Working Group response criteria. Trial PBMCs were collected just before the start of nivolumab (C1D1) and during therapy at cycle 2 day 1 and cycle 4 day 1. After peripheral blood was drawn into 8 mL Vacutainer Cell Preparation Tubes, PBMCs were isolated by centrifugation and then cryopreserved.

The Qiagen DNeasy kit was used to extract genomic DNA from unsorted PBMCs and from the negatively selected CD4+ and CD8+ fractions. TCR beta CDR3 regions were subjected to amplification by immunoSEQ multiplex PCR with primers that anneal to V and J segments. Amplification bias was minimized using a synthetic immune receptor repertoire, and residual bias was removed computationally after sequencing. In the original analysis: Custom Python scripts were used to quantify repertoire diversity as the Shannon entropy index. Unsorted, CD4+ and CD8+ repertoires were examined separately, except in combined analyses, for which CD4+ and CD8+ sequences were merged in silico. A clone counted as expanded when the clone's frequency after treatment rose at least 2-fold relative to C1D1, and clones undetected at baseline were given a pseudocount of 0.5. Singleton clones were defined as clones with 0 or 1 copy at C1D1, and non-singleton clones were defined as clones with 2 or more copies. Clones expanded in unsorted samples were assigned a CD4+, CD8+ or unknown annotation through matching of protein sequences in sorted samples from the same patient. Wilcoxon tests were applied to paired samples to test diversity changes from C1D1 to C4D1. As stored in TCRdb, this immuneACCESS dataset retains in-frame rearrangements with V and J assigned. A fraction of the clones does not appear; measured against another copy, unresolved V genes explain less than half of the discrepancy, and the remainder lacks a known reason. V, J and clone size are those of that table, while D and trimming were read from the DNA. The sample includes around 50,000 clones, with around four fifths observed a single time. In total, the top ten clones hold approximately 12% of the sample.

The source was peripheral blood mononuclear cells (PBMCs), collected before the fourth cycle of nivolumab. Recombination linked TRBV6-5 to TRBJ2-5; 9 nucleotides in the junction match TRBD2. The receptor was isolated from a human donor with classical Hodgkin lymphoma. The DNA reads as follows: TGTGCCAGCAGTTACTCGACTCTAGCGGGAACCCAGTACTTC. It translates as CASSYSTLAGTQYF.